What follows are 2 T cell receptor beta chains derived from one specimen sequenced in a study of CD8 T cells in Susac syndrome. Reverse transcription used roughly 0.45 to 1 ug RNA and random hexamers. TCRdb reprocessed the immunoSEQ multiplex PCR reads via MiXCR and lists one record per CDR3 protein. This table has about 150,000 distinct CDR3 sequences, roughly 94% appearing once. Sequencing used CD8+ T cells from PBMCs. The origin of the receptors is a human donor with multiple sclerosis.

The chain combines TRBV6-2 or TRBV6-3 with TRBJ2-7; D is uncertain. Germline V gene lookup returns CDR1 MNHEY and CDR2 SVGEGT. The length of the CDR3 is 15 residues. Between the trimmed V and J ends, which lost 4 bases and 6 bases, there was a span of 19 bases. CDR3 loop: CASSSTPASSSEQYF. CDR3 DNA: TGTGCCAGCAGTTCTACTCCCGCTAGTTCATCCGAGCAGTACTTC.

This clonotype came up once. The chain has TRBV5-1 and TRBJ2-7; TRBD2 might be the D (6 bases). CDR1 SGHRS and CDR2 YFSETQ come from the germline V gene. The V and J ends lost 3 bases and 1 base respectively, with 11 bases between them. The CDR3 runs to 14 residues. The CDR3 spells CASSWRGPSYEQYF. The CDR3 DNA reads TGCGCCAGCAGCTGGCGGGGACCATCCTACGAGCAGTACTTC.